The 4 T cell receptor beta chains below come from one sample, sequenced in a study of blood T cell repertoires in COVID-19. Sequencing was performed with immunoSEQ multiplex PCR; in TCRdb, only in-frame clones are kept and a portion is missing. This table holds 85,000 to 130,000 clones, 75% to 90% found once. Specimen: peripheral blood. The receptors shown here come from a man in his sixties with acute or convalescent COVID-19.

The rearrangement joins TRBV19 to TRBJ1-2; D is ambiguous. V was trimmed by 5 bases and J by 2 bases, leaving 9 bases between them. CDR3 length equals 13 residues. The germline V gene encodes CDR1 LNHDA and CDR2 SQIVND (reference sequence). In DNA, the CDR3 is TGTGCCAGTAGTCCGTCAAGCAACTATGGCTACACCTTC. This encodes CASSPSSNYGYTF.

The rearrangement uses TRBV28 and TRBJ2-2, with 13 bases identical to TRBD2. Unmatched junction bases numbered 4, after V lost 5 bases and J lost 7 bases. This CDR3 is built from 15 residues. The germline gives CDR1 MDHEN, CDR2 SYDVKM. The CDR3 sequence is CASSILAGGHGELFF. The DNA for the CDR3 is TGTGCCAGCAGTATACTAGCGGGAGGGCACGGGGAGCTGTTTTTT.

V is TRBV5-1 and J is TRBJ1-6, with 7 bases lining up with TRBD1. The V and J ends lost 3 bases and 9 bases, in that order; junction bases with no gene match: 6. Germline lookup yields CDR1 SGHRS and CDR2 YFSETQ. The CDR3 has 14 amino acids. The CDR3 nucleotides read TGCGCCAGCAGCTATCTGACAGGGACTTCACCCCTCCACTTT. As protein: CASSYLTGTSPLHF.

This clone was seen just once. The chain has TRBV18 and TRBJ1-2, with D possibly matching TRBD1 (5 bases). V lost 0 bases and J 3 bases, leaving 14 bases between the germline ends. This CDR3 region has 16 residues. CDR1 and CDR2 from the germline V gene are KGHSH and LQKENI. The CDR3 DNA is TGTGCCAGCTCACCACCGGGTATAGGGGTGGACTATGGCTACACCTTC. Translated: CASSPPGIGVDYGYTF.